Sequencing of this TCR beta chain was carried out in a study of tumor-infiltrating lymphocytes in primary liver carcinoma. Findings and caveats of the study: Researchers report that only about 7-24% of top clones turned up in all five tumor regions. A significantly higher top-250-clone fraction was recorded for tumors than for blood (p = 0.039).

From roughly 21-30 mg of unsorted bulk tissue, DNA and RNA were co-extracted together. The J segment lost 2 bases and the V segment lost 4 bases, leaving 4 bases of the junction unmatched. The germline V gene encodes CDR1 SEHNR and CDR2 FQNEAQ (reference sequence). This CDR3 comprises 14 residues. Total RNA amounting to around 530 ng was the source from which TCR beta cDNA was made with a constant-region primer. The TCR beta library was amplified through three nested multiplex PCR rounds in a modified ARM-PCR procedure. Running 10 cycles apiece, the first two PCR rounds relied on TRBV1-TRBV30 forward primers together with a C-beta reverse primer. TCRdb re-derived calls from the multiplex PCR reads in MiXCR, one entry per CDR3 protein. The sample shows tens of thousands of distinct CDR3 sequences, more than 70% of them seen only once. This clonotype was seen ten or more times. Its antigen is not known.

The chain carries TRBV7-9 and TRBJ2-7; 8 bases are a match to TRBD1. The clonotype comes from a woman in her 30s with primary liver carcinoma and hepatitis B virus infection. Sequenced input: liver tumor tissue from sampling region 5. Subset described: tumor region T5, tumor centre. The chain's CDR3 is CASSWGQAPYEQYF. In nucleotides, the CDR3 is TGTGCCAGCAGCTGGGGACAGGCCCCCTACGAGCAGTACTTC.